This entry features one T cell receptor (beta chain) sequence. The antigen is unknown. The data are from a study of cytomegalovirus exposure and HLA in healthy donors. Background on the study: In an early release, HLA-typed donors contributed some 82 million unique TCR sequences.

Germline CDR1 is KGHSH and CDR2 is LQKENI. The V gene end was trimmed by 3 bases and the J gene end by 2 bases; junction bases not matched to a gene: 14. The CDR3 runs to 18 residues. The PCR was carried out with 60 Vbeta primers and 13 Jbeta primers. Assay: immunoSEQ multiplex PCR; the TCRdb copy retains only in-frame clones and omits some. The sample carries 150,000 to 200,000 clones, around 78% recorded once. Findings and caveats of the study: Analysis was carried out at a later point, and it linked a missense DCLRE1C variant to TCR beta V- and J-gene trimming.

The clonotype originates from a woman aged 50 to 65 in good health and CMV-seropositive. The specimen sequenced was PBMCs. The chain recombines TRBV18 with TRBJ1-2, with 8 positions matching TRBD1. The CDR3 reads CASSPRGTMDRENYGYTF. The CDR3 bases are TGTGCCAGCTCACCCCGGGGAACAATGGACAGGGAAAACTATGGCTACACCTTC.